This T cell receptor beta chain was sequenced in a study of vaccination effects on CD4 cells after COVID-19 (dated by TCRdb to the early 2020s). Background for the entire study: Participants received two doses of either the BNT162b2 or the mRNA-1273 mRNA SARS-CoV-2 vaccine. Pre-vaccine samples were drawn from two convalescent patients 16 days and one week before the first dose, at 142 and 148 days after COVID-19 diagnosis. In both COVID-19 convalescent patients and infection-naive vaccine recipients, the study compared SARS-CoV-2 spike-specific CD4+ TCR repertoires from before mRNA vaccination with those from after it. The full study included 10 COVID-19 convalescent patients and several SARS-CoV-2-naive healthy vaccine recipients. In the study, cultures from other donors were sequenced using the Oncomine TCR Beta short-read assay on an Illumina iSeq 100.

Concerning this clone: Its antigen is still unknown. Base qualities are missing; no much larger clone stands one base away.

Receptor amplification or capture employed the immunoSEQ multiplex PCR assay. DNA from the cultured, isolated CD4+ T cells was subjected to TCR beta CDR3 sequencing. As for how the authors treated the data: Non-productive TCR sequences were removed and reads were trimmed to the CDR3 region, keeping CDR3s of at least 7 amino acids. Antigen-specific clonotypes were identified with the MANAFEST web app by comparing expansion in peptide wells against reference cultures. Positive clones required FDR<0.05 expansion versus reference and all other wells, odds ratio above 5, and frequency above 0.1% in two replicate wells. A clonotype was defined as cross-reactive if the clonotype was significantly expanded both in SARS-CoV-2 spike wells and in at least one common cold coronavirus spike condition. CDR3 similarity was assessed by Levenshtein distance using the stringdist R package, and unrooted trees were constructed with ape in R 3.6.1. Imported from immuneACCESS, the table was reduced by TCRdb to in-frame sequences with V and J called. These copies leave out some clones; in studies compared against another copy, an unresolved V gene accounts for under half, and the cause of the remainder is not known. D and trimming come from the DNA, and the V and J calls and clone size come from that table. This sample holds around 28,000 clones; roughly 77% were observed only once. Over 15% of the sample is held by the ten biggest clonotypes.

General study outcomes and caveats: For convalescent patients, new clones induced by the vaccine made up most of the post-vaccine spike-reactive repertoire, and these new clones were largely distinct from the clones induced by infection. Both infection-induced and vaccine-induced clones contracted markedly at late post-vaccination timepoints, which is consistent with waning T cell responses. The study was limited by a small number of convalescent patients, and early post-infection timepoints were lacking.

To identify antigen-specific CD4+ T cell clonotypes by their expansion, the ViraFEST assay first stimulated PBMC with viral peptide pools and then applied TCR sequencing. After 10 days of culture, CD4+ T cells were isolated with the EasySep CD4+ T cell isolation kit. Convalescent patients had PCR-confirmed SARS-CoV-2 infection between March and December 2020, before Alpha, Beta and Delta variants emerged in the United States. Approximately 2 million PBMC per well were cultured with about 10 ug/ml peptides in IMDM containing roughly 5% human AB serum, about 9.7 IU/ml IL-2 and gentamicin. On days 3 and 7, half of the culture medium was replaced with fresh IL-2-containing medium. Unless noted otherwise, every peptide stimulation condition was cultured in triplicate wells. Using Ficoll-Paque Plus gradient centrifugation, PBMC were separated from whole blood and then either used fresh or cryopreserved at -140C. Overlapping peptide pools spanned the spike proteins of SARS-CoV-2 and the common cold coronaviruses HCoV-NL63, HCoV-OC43 and HCoV-229E. The QIAamp micro DNA kit was used to extract genomic DNA from the cultured CD4+ T cells.

This TCR came from a human donor who had a prior SARS-CoV-2 infection. This specimen was CD4+ T cells from PBMCs cultured with HCoV-NL63 spike peptides, taken before COVID-19 vaccination. Sample cell subset or site, as interpreted from the label and publication: HCoV-NL63 spike overlapping peptide pool stimulation.

CDR3 reads: CASSTGQGRFTYEQYF. The DNA sequence reads TGTGCCAGCAGCACAGGACAGGGGCGTTTTACCTACGAGCAGTACTTC. The rearranged segments are TRBV7-6 and TRBJ2-7; 9 central nucleotides agree with TRBD1. The CDR3, from cysteine to phenylalanine, totals 16 residues. Only CDR3 DNA is held: 48 bases, read in frame from base 1. Via the germline V gene, CDR1 is SGHVS and CDR2 FNYEAQ. After removal of 5 bases from V and 2 bases from J, the junction retains 10 bases not matched to a gene.